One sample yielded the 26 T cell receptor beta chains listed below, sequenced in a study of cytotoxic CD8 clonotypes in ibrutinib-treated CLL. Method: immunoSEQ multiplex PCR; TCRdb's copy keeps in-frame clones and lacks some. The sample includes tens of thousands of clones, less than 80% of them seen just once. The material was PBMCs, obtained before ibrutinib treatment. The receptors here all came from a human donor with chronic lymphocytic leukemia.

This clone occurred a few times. In DNA, the CDR3 is TGCAGCGTTGTAAGGGTCGACACTGAAGCTTTCTTT. Protein product: CSVVRVDTEAFF. The rearrangement uses TRBV29-1 and TRBJ1-1; D is undetermined. Germline lookup yields CDR1 SQVTM and CDR2 ANQGSEA. V lost 4 bases, J lost 3 bases, and 9 bases lay in between. This CDR3 is 12 amino acids long.

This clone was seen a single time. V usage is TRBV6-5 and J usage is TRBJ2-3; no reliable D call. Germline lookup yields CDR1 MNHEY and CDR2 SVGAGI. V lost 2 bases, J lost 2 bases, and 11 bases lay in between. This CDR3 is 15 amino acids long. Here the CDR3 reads CASSYGSGYTDTQYF. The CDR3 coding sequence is TGTGCCAGCAGTTACGGCTCTGGGTACACAGATACGCAGTATTTT.

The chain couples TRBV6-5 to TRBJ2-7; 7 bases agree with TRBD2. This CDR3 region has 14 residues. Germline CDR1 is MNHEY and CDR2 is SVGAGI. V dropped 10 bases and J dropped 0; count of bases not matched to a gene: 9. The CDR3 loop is CATTRTRPSYEQYF. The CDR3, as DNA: TGTGCCACCACCCGGACTAGACCCTCCTACGAGCAGTACTTC.

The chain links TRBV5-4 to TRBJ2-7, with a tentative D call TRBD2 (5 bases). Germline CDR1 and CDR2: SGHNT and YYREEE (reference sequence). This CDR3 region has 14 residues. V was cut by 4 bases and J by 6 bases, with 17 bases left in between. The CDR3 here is CASSPAVRGPEQYF. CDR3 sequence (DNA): TGTGCCAGCAGCCCGGCGGTTCGGGGTCCCGAGCAGTACTTC.

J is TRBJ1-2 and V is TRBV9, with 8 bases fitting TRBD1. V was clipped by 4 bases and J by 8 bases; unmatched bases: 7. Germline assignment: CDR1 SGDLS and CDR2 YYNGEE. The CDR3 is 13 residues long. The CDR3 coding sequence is TGTGCCAGCAGCCGACAGGGGATGAGGGGCTACACCTTC. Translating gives CASSRQGMRGYTF.

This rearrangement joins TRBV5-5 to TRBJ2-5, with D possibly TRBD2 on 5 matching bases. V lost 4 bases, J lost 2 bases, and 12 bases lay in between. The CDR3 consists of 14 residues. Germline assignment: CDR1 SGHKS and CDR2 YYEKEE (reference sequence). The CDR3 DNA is TGTGCCAGCAGCCCCGGAGGCACGCAAGAGACCCAGTACTTC. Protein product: CASSPGGTQETQYF.

The DNA of the CDR3 is TGTGCCAGCTCACCCGATTTCGGACAGAACACCGGGGAGCTGTTTTTT. Its translation: CASSPDFGQNTGELFF. The chain uses TRBV18 and TRBJ2-2; the D gene is possibly TRBD1 (5 bases). This CDR3 region has 16 residues. V gave up 3 bases and J gave up 1 base, with 12 bases separating them. CDR1 and CDR2 (germline): KGHSH, LQKENI.

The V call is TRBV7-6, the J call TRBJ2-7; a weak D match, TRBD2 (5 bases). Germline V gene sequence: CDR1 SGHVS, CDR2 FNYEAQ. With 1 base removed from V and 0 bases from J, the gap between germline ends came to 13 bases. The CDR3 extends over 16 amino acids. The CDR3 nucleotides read TGTGCCAGCAGCTTAGGTCCTAGCTTTCTCTCCTACGAGCAGTACTTC. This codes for CASSLGPSFLSYEQYF.

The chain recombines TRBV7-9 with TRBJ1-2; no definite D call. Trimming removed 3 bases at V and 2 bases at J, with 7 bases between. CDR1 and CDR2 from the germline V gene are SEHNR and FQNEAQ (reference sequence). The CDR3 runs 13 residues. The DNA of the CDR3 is TGTGCCAGCAGCTTGGAGGGCAACTATGGCTACACCTTC. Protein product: CASSLEGNYGYTF.

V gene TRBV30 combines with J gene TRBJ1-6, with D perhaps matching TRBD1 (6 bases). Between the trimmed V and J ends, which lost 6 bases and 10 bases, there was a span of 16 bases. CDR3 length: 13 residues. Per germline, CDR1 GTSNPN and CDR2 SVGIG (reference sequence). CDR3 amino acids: CACRYRAESPLHF. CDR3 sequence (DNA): TGTGCCTGCCGATACAGGGCGGAATCACCCCTCCACTTT. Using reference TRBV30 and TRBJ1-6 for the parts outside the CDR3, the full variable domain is SQTIHQWPATLVQPVGSPLSLECTVEGTSNPNLYWYRQAAGRGLQLLFYSVGIGQISSEVPQNLSASRPQDRQFILSSKKLLLSDSGFYLCACRYRAESPLHFGNGTRLTVT.

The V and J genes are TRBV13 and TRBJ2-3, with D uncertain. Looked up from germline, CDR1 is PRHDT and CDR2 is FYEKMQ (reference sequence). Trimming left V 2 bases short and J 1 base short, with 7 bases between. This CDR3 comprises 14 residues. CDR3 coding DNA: TGTGCCAGCAGCTTAAATAGTGGCACAGATACGCAGTATTTT. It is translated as CASSLNSGTDTQYF.

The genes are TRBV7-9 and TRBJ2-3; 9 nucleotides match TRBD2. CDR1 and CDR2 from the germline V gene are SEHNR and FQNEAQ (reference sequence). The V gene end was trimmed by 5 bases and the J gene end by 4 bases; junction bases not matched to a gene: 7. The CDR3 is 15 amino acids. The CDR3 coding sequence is TGTGCCAGCAGCCTCCTTAGCGGGAGAGCAGATACGCAGTATTTT. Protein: CASSLLSGRADTQYF. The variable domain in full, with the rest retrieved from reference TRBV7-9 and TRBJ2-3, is DTGVSQNPRHKITKRGQNVTFRCDPISEHNRLYWYRQTLGQGPEFLTYFQNEAQLEKSRLLSDRFSAERPKGSFSTLEIQRTEQGDSAMYLCASSLLSGRADTQYFGPGTRLTVL.

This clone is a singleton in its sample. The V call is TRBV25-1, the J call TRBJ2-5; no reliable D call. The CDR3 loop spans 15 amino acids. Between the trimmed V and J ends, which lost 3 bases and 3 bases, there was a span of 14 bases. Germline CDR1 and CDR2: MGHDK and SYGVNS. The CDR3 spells CASSDPGPGKETQYF. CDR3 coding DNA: TGTGCCAGCAGTGACCCCGGGCCGGGCAAAGAGACCCAGTACTTC.

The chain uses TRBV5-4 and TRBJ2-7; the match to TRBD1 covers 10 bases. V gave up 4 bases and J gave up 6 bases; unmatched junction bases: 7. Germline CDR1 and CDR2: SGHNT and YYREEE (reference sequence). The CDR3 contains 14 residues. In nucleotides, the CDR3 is TGTGCCAGCAGCGCGGGACAGGGGCGCAGCGAGCAGTACTTC. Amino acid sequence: CASSAGQGRSEQYF.

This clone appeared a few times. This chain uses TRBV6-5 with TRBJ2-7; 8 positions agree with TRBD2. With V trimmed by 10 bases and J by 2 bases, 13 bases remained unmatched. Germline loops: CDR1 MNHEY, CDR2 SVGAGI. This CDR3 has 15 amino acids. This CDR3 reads CATRLGGLGTYEQYF. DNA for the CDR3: TGTGCCACCCGCTTGGGGGGACTAGGGACCTACGAGCAGTACTTC.

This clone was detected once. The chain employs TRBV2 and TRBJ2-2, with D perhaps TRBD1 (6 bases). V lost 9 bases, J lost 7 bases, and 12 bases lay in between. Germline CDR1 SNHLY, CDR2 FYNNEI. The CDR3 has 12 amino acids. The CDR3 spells CARSAGDGELFF. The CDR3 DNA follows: TGTGCCAGATCCGCAGGGGACGGGGAGCTGTTTTTT.

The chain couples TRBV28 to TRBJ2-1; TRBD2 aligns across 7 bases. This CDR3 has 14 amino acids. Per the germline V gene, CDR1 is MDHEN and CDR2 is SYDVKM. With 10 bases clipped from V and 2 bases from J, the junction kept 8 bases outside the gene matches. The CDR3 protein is CANKPAGAYNEQFF. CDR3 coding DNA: TGTGCCAATAAACCCGCGGGGGCCTACAATGAGCAGTTCTTC.

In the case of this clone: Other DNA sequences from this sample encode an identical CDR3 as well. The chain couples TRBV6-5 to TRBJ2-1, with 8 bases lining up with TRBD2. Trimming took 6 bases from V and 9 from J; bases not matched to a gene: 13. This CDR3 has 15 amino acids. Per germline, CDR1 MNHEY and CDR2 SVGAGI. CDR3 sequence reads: CASRLTAGANLEQFF. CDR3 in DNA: TGTGCCAGCAGGCTCACAGCGGGAGCCAACCTTGAGCAGTTCTTC.

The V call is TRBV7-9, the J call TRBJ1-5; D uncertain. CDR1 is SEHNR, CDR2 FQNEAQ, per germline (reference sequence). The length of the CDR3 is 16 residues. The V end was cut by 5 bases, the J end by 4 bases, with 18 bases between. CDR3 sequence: CASSHFYEEQNQPQHF. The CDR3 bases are TGTGCCAGCAGCCACTTTTATGAGGAGCAGAATCAGCCCCAGCATTTT.

The CDR3 DNA reads TGTGCCAGCAGCTTGTTCGCGTATCAGCCCCAGCATTTT. Its translation: CASSLFAYQPQHF. This chain joins TRBV5-8 and TRBJ1-5; D not certain. Germline-derived CDR1 and CDR2 are SGHTS and YDEGEE. This CDR3 is built from 13 residues. The germline V and J ends were trimmed by 1 base and 5 bases, with 7 bases remaining between them. The full variable domain, completed using reference TRBV5-8 and TRBJ1-5, is EAGVTQSPTHLIKTRGQQATLRCSPISGHTSVYWYQQALGLGLQFLLWYDEGEERNRGNFPPRFSGRQFPNYSSELNVNALELEDSALYLCASSLFAYQPQHFGDGTRLSIL.

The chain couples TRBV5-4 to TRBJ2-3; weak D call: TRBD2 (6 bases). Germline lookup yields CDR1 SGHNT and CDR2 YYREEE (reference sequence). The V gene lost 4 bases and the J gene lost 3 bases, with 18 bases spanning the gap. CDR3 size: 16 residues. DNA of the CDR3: TGTGCCAGCAGCCACGGGGGTAGCCGACCGACAGATACGCAGTATTTT. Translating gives CASSHGGSRPTDTQYF.

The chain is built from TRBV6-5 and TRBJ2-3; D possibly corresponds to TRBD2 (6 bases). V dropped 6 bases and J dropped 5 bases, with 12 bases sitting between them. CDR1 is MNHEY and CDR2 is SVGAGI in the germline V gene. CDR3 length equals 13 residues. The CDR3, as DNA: TGTGCCAGCAGCCAGCGGGTGGGAGATACGCAGTATTTT. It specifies CASSQRVGDTQYF.

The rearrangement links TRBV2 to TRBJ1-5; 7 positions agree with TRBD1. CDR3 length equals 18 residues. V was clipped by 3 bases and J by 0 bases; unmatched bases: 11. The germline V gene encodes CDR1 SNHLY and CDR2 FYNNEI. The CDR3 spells CASSDQMTGSYSNQPQHF. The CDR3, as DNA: TGTGCCAGCAGTGATCAAATGACAGGGTCGTATAGCAATCAGCCCCAGCATTTT.

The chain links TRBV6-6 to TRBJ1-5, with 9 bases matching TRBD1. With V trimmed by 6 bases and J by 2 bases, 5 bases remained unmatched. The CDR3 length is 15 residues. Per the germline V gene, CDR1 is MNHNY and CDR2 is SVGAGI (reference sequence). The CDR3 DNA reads TGTGCCAGCAGAAGACAGGGGGTGGGCAATCAGCCCCAGCATTTT. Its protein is CASRRQGVGNQPQHF.

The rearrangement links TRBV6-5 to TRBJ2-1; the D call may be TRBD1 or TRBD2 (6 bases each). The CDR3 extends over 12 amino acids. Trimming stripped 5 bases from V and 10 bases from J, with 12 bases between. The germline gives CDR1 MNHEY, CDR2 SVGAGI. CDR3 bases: TGTGCCAGCAGTACAGGGACTCTAGAGCAGTTCTTC. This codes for CASSTGTLEQFF.

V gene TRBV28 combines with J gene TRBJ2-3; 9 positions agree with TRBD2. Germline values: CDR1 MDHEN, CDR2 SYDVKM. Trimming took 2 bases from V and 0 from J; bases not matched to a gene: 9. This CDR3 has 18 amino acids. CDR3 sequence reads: CASSLLAGPATSTDTQYF. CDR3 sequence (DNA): TGTGCCAGCAGTTTACTAGCGGGGCCGGCTACTAGCACAGATACGCAGTATTTT.